Listed here are 12 T cell receptor beta chains from one sample, sequenced in a study of T cell changes during pregnancy in multiple sclerosis. TCRdb's table, derived via immunoSEQ multiplex PCR, lists solely in-frame clones and lacks some. The data contain roughly 24,000 clones, around 87% of them singletons. The sequences come from CD4+ T cells from peripheral blood mononuclear cells, collected in the second trimester of pregnancy. Receptors were obtained from a female donor in good health, enrolled as a control in a pregnancy study.

This clone was detected only once. The chain links TRBV5-6 to TRBJ2-5, with TRBD1 matching 8 bases. The CDR3 length is 15 residues. Germline trimming cut 4 bases from V and 1 base from J; bases unmatched to any gene: 6. Germline V gene lookup returns CDR1 SGHDT and CDR2 YYEEEE. The CDR3 loop reads CASSRTGQGQETQYF. DNA for the CDR3: TGTGCCAGCAGCCGCACCGGACAGGGCCAAGAGACCCAGTACTTC.

This clone occurred once. The rearrangement links TRBV2 to TRBJ2-1, with 9 bases matching TRBD2. The V and J ends lost 2 bases and 5 bases, in that order; junction bases with no gene match: 4. The V gene's germline CDR1 is SNHLY and CDR2 FYNNEI. The CDR3 is 15 amino acids. The DNA of the CDR3 is TGTGCCAGCAGTGAATCGCGGGGGGGAGACAATGAGCAGTTCTTC. It specifies CASSESRGGDNEQFF.

The chain links TRBV5-4 to TRBJ2-3, with 7 bases matching TRBD2. V gave up 4 bases and J gave up 5 bases; unmatched junction bases: 13. Germline V lookup: CDR1 SGHNT, CDR2 YYREEE (reference sequence). This CDR3 is built from 16 residues. CDR3 in amino acids: CASSPGYGGSIDTQYF. The CDR3 coding sequence is TGTGCCAGCAGCCCAGGATATGGCGGGAGTATAGATACGCAGTATTTT.

V is TRBV5-1 and J is TRBJ2-7, with 9 bases that match TRBD1. The CDR3 is made up of 14 amino acids. CDR1 is SGHRS and CDR2 is YFSETQ in the germline V gene. V lost 4 bases to trimming and J lost 5 bases; unmatched junction nucleotides: 7. CDR3 sequence reads: CASSETGGRNEQYF. For the CDR3, the DNA is TGCGCCAGCAGCGAGACAGGGGGACGAAACGAGCAGTACTTC.

The chain joins TRBV29-1 to TRBJ1-3; D unresolved. CDR1 and CDR2 (germline): SQVTM, ANQGSEA. Trimming removed 3 bases at V and 4 bases at J, with 10 bases between. The CDR3 has 13 amino acids. The CDR3 protein is CSVEVGQGNTIYF. The CDR3 DNA reads as TGCAGCGTTGAGGTCGGTCAAGGAAACACCATATATTTT.

CDR3 bases: TGCGCCAGCAGCCAATCGGAGGGGTTTTACGAGCAGTACTTC. Protein: CASSQSEGFYEQYF. The J gene is TRBJ2-7, the V gene TRBV4-1; D perhaps matches TRBD2 (6 bases). The CDR3 has 14 amino acids. Trimming left V 2 bases short and J 4 bases short, with 12 bases between. CDR1 and CDR2 from the germline V gene are MGHRA and YSYEKL.

In its sample, this clone was seen once. The rearrangement uses TRBV6-1 and TRBJ2-7; D is unclear. Trimming cost V 5 bases and J 3 bases, with 5 bases left between them. The CDR3 runs to 11 residues. Per germline, CDR1 MNHNS and CDR2 SASEGT. The CDR3 nucleotides are TGTGCCAGCAGTCATGTCTACGAGCAGTACTTC. Translating it yields CASSHVYEQYF.

The chain couples TRBV6-1 to TRBJ2-6; 7 positions match TRBD2. This CDR3 is 17 amino acids long. V shed 4 bases, J shed 2 bases, and the junction held 8 bases outside the gene matches. Germline CDR1 MNHNS, CDR2 SASEGT. CDR3 nucleotides: TGTGCCAGCAGTGGAACCCCTGGGGGGGCTGGGGCCAACGTCCTGACTTTC. Translation: CASSGTPGGAGANVLTF.

The V gene is TRBV5-4, the J gene TRBJ2-7; TRBD2 aligns across 7 bases. This CDR3 has 14 residues. The germline V gene has CDR1 SGHNT and CDR2 YYREEE (reference sequence). The V segment lost 0 bases and the J segment 6 bases; nucleotides outside the gene matches: 6. The CDR3 sequence is CASSLEQRGGEQYF. The DNA of the CDR3 is TGTGCCAGCAGCTTGGAACAGCGCGGGGGCGAGCAGTACTTC.

The chain has TRBV10-3 and TRBJ1-1; D is unresolved. CDR1 and CDR2 from the germline V gene are ENHRY and SYGVKD. Trimming shortened V by 10 bases and J by 2 bases, and 14 bases separated the two germline ends. The CDR3 loop spans 13 amino acids. The CDR3 sequence: CATIPAGNTEAFF. DNA of the CDR3: TGTGCCACCATTCCCGCAGGCAACACTGAAGCTTTCTTT.

J is TRBJ2-2 and V is TRBV9; TRBD1 matches 12 bases. The CDR3 has 15 residues. The junction had 3 bases not matched to a gene; V was cut back by 0 bases and J by 9 bases. CDR1 is SGDLS, CDR2 YYNGEE, per germline. The chain's CDR3 is CASSVGGTGGRELFF. CDR3 coding DNA: TGTGCCAGCAGCGTAGGCGGGACAGGGGGCAGGGAGCTGTTTTTT.

The CDR3 protein is CASKQVNYGYTF. CDR3 coding DNA: TGTGCCAGTAAACAGGTGAACTATGGCTACACCTTC. This chain uses TRBV19 with TRBJ1-2; D might be TRBD1 (5 bases). The germline gives CDR1 LNHDA, CDR2 SQIVND (reference sequence). The length of the CDR3 is 12 residues. The germline V and J ends were trimmed by 7 bases and 2 bases, with 8 bases remaining between them. Supplemented by reference TRBV19 and TRBJ1-2, the full variable domain reads DGGITQSPKYLFRKEGQNVTLSCEQNLNHDAMYWYRQDPGQGLRLIYYSQIVNDFQKGDIAEGYSVSREKKESFPLTVTSAQKNPTAFYLCASKQVNYGYTFGSGTRLTVV.